This TCR beta chain was observed in a study of T cells in localized non-small cell lung cancer. General study points: Turning up in adjacent lung were a median about 56 of the top 100 tumor clones.

This clone has just one count. The antigen is not known. CDR3 length: 15 residues. Germline V gene sequence: CDR1 SGDLS, CDR2 YYNGEE. With 0 bases clipped from V and 6 bases from J, the junction kept 3 bases outside the gene matches. This table comes from immunoSEQ multiplex PCR, and its TCRdb copy is limited to in-frame clones, with some not included. The sample shows over 15,000 clones, over 75% of them seen only once. This sequence originates from a female donor aged 60 or older with stage III squamous cell lung carcinoma. V and J are TRBV9 and TRBJ2-3, with TRBD2 matching 11 bases. Sequenced material: peripheral blood, taken before any cancer treatment. The CDR3 loop reads CASSVGLAGGDTQYF. CDR3 sequence (DNA): TGTGCCAGCAGCGTAGGGCTAGCGGGGGGTGATACGCAGTATTTT.